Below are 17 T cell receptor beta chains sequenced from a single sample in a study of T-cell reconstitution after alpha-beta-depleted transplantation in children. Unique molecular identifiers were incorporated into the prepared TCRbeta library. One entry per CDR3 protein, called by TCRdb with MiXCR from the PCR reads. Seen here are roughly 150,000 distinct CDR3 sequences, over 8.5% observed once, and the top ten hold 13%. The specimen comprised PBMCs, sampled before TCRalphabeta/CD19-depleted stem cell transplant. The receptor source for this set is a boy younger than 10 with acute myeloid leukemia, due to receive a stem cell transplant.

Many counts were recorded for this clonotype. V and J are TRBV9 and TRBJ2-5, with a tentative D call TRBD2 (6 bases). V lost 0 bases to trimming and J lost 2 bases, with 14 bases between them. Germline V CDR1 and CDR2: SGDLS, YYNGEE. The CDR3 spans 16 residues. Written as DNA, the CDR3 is TGTGCCAGCAGCGTAGGTGCGGGGATGGGTCAAGAGACCCAGTACTTC. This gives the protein CASSVGAGMGQETQYF.

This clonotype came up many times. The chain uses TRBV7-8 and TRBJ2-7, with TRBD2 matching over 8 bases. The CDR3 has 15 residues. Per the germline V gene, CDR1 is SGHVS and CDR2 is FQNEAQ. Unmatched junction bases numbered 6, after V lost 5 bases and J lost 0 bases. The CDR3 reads CASSLSGVGSYEQYV. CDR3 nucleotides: TGTGCCAGCAGCCTTAGCGGGGTCGGCTCCTACGAGCAGTACGTC.

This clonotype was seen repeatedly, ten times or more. CDR3 in amino acids: CASSLGGQFLDTQYF. The DNA of the CDR3 is TGCGCCAGCAGCTTGGGAGGACAGTTCTTGGATACGCAGTATTTT. The chain combines TRBV5-1 with TRBJ2-3, with D possibly matching TRBD1 (6 bases). Trimming removed 0 bases at V and 6 bases at J, with 14 bases between. The CDR3 sequence is 15 residues long. Looked up from germline, CDR1 is SGHRS and CDR2 is YFSETQ.

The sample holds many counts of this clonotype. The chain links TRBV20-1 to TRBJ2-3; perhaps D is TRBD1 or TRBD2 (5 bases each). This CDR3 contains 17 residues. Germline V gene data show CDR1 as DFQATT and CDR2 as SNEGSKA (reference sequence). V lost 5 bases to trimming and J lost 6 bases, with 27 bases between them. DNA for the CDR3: TGCAGTGCTCACAATAAAATCGCAGGGAGTGGCATGGATACGCAGTATTTT. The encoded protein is CSAHNKIAGSGMDTQYF.

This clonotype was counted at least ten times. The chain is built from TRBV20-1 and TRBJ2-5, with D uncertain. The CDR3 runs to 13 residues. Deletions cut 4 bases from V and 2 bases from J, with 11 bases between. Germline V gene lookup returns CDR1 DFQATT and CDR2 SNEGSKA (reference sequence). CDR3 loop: CSATALHQETQYF. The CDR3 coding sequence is TGCAGTGCTACCGCTCTCCATCAAGAGACCCAGTACTTC.

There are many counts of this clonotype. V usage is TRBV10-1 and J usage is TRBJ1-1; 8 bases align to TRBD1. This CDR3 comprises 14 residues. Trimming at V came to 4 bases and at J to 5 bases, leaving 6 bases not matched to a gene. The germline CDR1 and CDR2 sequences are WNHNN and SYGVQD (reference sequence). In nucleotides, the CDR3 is TGCGCCAGCAGTGCTTCAGGGGGCTGGACTGAAGCTTTCTTT. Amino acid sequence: CASSASGGWTEAFF.

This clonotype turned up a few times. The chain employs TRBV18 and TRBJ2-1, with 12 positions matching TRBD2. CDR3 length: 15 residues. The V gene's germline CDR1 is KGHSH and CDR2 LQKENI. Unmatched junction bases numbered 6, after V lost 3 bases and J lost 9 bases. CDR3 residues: CASSPPSGGAGEQFF. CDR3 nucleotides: TGTGCCAGCTCACCTCCTAGCGGGGGGGCAGGTGAGCAGTTCTTC.

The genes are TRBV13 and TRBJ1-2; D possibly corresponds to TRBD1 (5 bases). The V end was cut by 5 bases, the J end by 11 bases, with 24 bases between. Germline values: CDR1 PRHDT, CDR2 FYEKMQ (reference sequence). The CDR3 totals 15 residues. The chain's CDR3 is CASSLETAPLGGYTF. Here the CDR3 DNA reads TGTGCCAGCAGCCTAGAGACGGCGCCGTTGGGGGGTTACACCTTC.

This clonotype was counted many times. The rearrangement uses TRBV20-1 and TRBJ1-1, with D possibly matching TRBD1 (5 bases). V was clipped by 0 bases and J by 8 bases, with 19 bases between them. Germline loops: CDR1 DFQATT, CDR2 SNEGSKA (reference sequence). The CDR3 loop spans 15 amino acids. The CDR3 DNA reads TGCAGTGCTAGAGATAGCGGTGGGACTGAAGAAGAAGCTTTCTTT. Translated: CSARDSGGTEEEAFF.

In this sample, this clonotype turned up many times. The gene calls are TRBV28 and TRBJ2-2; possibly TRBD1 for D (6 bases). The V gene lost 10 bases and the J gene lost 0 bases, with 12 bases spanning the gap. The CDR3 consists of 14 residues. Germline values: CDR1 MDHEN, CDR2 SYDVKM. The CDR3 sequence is CATEGVANTGELFF. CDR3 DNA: TGTGCCACAGAGGGGGTTGCGAACACCGGGGAGCTGTTTTTT.

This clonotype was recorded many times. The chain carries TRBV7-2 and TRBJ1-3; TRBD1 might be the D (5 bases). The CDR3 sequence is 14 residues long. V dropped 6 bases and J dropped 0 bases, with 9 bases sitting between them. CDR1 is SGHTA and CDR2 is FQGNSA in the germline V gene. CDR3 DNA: TGTGCCAGCAGTTTGACAGTCTCTGGAAACACCATATATTTT. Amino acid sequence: CASSLTVSGNTIYF.

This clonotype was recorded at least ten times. The CDR3 bases are TGTGCCAGCAGCCCTGTCCCTGTGGGGGGACCTAATGAGCAGTTCTTC. This gives the protein CASSPVPVGGPNEQFF. V is TRBV2 and J is TRBJ2-1, with TRBD2 as a possible D gene (6 bases). Germline V gene data show CDR1 as SNHLY and CDR2 as FYNNEI. The CDR3 extends over 16 amino acids. The V and J ends lost 6 bases and 7 bases respectively, with 22 bases between them.

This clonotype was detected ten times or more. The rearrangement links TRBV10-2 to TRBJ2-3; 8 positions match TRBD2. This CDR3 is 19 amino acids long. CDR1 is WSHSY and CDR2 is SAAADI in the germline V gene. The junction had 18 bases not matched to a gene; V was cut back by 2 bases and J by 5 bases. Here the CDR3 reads CASSEVRSSGKGGRDTQYF. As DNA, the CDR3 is TGCGCCAGCAGTGAGGTGCGGAGTAGCGGGAAAGGGGGTAGAGATACGCAGTATTTT.

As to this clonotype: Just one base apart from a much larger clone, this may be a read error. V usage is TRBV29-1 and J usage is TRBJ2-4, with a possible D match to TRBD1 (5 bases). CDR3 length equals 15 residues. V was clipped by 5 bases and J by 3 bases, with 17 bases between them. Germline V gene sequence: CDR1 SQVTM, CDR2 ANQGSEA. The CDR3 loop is CSVLTREEDKNIQYF. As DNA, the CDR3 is TGCAGCGTTTTGACCAGGGAAGAGGACAAAAACATTCAGTACTTC.

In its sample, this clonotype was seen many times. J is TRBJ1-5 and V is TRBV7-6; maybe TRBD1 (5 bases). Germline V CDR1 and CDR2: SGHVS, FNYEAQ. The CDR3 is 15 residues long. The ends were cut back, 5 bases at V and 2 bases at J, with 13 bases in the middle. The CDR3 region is CASSVGVAGNQPQHF. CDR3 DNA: TGTGCCAGCAGCGTAGGGGTTGCTGGCAATCAGCCCCAGCATTTT.

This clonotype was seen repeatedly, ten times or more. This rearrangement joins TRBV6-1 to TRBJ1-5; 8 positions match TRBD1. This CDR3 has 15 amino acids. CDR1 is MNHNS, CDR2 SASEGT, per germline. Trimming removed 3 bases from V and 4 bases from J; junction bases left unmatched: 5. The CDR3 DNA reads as TGTGCCAGCAGTGAGGTGGGACAGGCTAATCAGCCCCAGCATTTT. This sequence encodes CASSEVGQANQPQHF.

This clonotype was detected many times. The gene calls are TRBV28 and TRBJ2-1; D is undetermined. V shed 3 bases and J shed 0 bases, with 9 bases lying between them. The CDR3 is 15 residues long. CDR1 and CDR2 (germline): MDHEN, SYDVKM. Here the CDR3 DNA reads TGTGCCAGCAGTTTTGGCCCGAGCTCCTACAATGAGCAGTTCTTC. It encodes CASSFGPSSYNEQFF.